Listed below are T cell receptor beta chains from one sample, sequenced in a study of beta chain features in type 1 diabetes. Using immunoSEQ multiplex PCR, the repertoire was profiled, and TCRdb retains in-frame clones only, with some absent. Of just over 450,000 clones listed, around 30% are singletons. Sequenced: naive CD4+ T cells from blood. The receptors derive from a man aged 18 to 30 in good health. The CDR3 runs from the conserved cysteine through the conserved F or W. The order of the fields is D gene, clone size, J gene, V gene, CDR3 DNA, CDR3 protein. The D gene is left open where the match is weak. Only part of the rows carry a size: once, few, many, or a class if the clone is expanded.

.	few	TRBJ2-1	TRBV14	TGTGCCAGCAGCCAAGATGGCAAGTACAATGAGCAGTTCTTC	CASSQDGKYNEQFF
TRBD1	few	TRBJ2-7	TRBV30	TGTGCCTGGAATAAGGACAGGGGAAAGCAGTACTTC	CAWNKDRGKQYF
TRBD2	.	TRBJ2-7	TRBV7-2	TGTGCCAGCAGCGGAAGGACTAGCGGGAGTTACGAGCAGTACTTC	CASSGRTSGSYEQYF
TRBD1	few	TRBJ2-2	TRBV10-3	TGTGCCATCAGTGAGTCGACCACAGGGGTGGGGGAGCTGTTTTTT	CAISESTTGVGELFF
.	.	TRBJ2-7	TRBV15	TGTGCCACCAGCAGAGATTTGGCCTACGAGCAGTACTTC	CATSRDLAYEQYF
TRBD2	.	TRBJ2-5	TRBV4-1	TGCGCCAGCAGCCAAGACTCTAGCGGGAGTGGCGAGACCCAGTACTTC	CASSQDSSGSGETQYF
TRBD1	.	TRBJ1-1	TRBV29-1	TGCAGCGTGTCACCGGGACAGGCCCCGACAGCTTTCTTT	CSVSPGQAPTAFF
.	.	TRBJ2-7	TRBV30	TGTGCCTGGAGAGAACCAGGATTACCCTACGAGCAGTACTTC	CAWREPGLPYEQYF
TRBD1	.	TRBJ2-5	TRBV7-7	TGTGCCAGCAGCGATCACTTGGGACAGTTCCAAGAGACCCAGTACTTC	CASSDHLGQFQETQYF
.	few	TRBJ2-3	TRBV4-3	TGCGCCAGCAGCCAAGATCGGGCCAGAGATACGCAGTATTTT	CASSQDRARDTQYF
.	.	TRBJ1-1	TRBV18	TGTGCCAGCTCACCACGAACACCAATGAACACTGAAGCTTTCTTT	CASSPRTPMNTEAFF
.	few	TRBJ2-7	TRBV10-3	TGTGCCATCACTCCAGACAGGAAGCCTTACGAGCAGTACTTC	CAITPDRKPYEQYF
.	few	TRBJ2-7	TRBV10-3	TGTGCCATCAGTGGGTCAACAGGGTCAGGCTCCTACGAGCAGTACTTC	CAISGSTGSGSYEQYF
TRBD2	.	TRBJ2-7	TRBV7-2	TGTGCCAGCAGCGCAGGAAGCGGGAGGGCTGAGCAGTACTTC	CASSAGSGRAEQYF
.	few	TRBJ1-2	TRBV29-1	TGCAGCGTTGAAGTCTGGGGTGCTAACTATGGCTACACCTTC	CSVEVWGANYGYTF
.	.	TRBJ2-1	TRBV7-3	TGTGCCAGCAGCCTTGGACCAGACAATGAGCAGTTCTTC	CASSLGPDNEQFF
.	.	TRBJ1-1	TRBV20-1	TGCAGTGCTAGTGGGACCAGAGAAGCTTTCTTT	CSASGTREAFF
.	few	TRBJ2-7	TRBV9	TGTGCCAGCAGCGTAGAGGGTAGCGGCTACGAGCAGTACTTC	CASSVEGSGYEQYF
.	.	TRBJ1-3	TRBV30	TGTGCCTGGAGTGTACCCTCAAGTCAGGGAAACACCATATATTTT	CAWSVPSSQGNTIYF
TRBD2	.	TRBJ2-3	TRBV30	TGTGCCGGGGAGACTAGCGGGAGACGAGATACGCAGTATTTT	CAGETSGRRDTQYF
TRBD1	.	TRBJ2-7	TRBV4-1	TGCGCCAGCAGGGGGACAGGGGGATACGAGCAGTACTTC	CASRGTGGYEQYF
TRBD2	once	TRBJ2-1	TRBV7-6	TGTGCCAGCAGCCTCAGCGAGCGGGGCCCCAATGAGCAGTTCTTC	CASSLSERGPNEQFF
.	.	TRBJ2-6	TRBV5-6	TGTGCCAGCAGCCCTCGGGGACGCCTGACCTCTGGGGCCAACGTCCTGACTTTC	CASSPRGRLTSGANVLTF
TRBD1	few	TRBJ2-1	TRBV10-3	TGTGCCATCAATAACAGGGGGCTGGGAAATGAGCAGTTCTTC	CAINNRGLGNEQFF
.	few	TRBJ1-1	TRBV18	TGTGCCAGCTCACCAACAGAGCAGAACACTGAAGCTTTCTTT	CASSPTEQNTEAFF
.	few	TRBJ2-2	TRBV28	TGTGCCAGCAGTTACAGGGTCACCGGGGAGCTGTTTTTT	CASSYRVTGELFF
.	.	TRBJ2-7	TRBV21-1	TGTGCCAGCAGCCGCAATACAGCCTCTAACGAGCAGTACTTC	CASSRNTASNEQYF
TRBD2	.	TRBJ2-3	TRBV9	TGTGCCAGCAGCGTAGGAGCGGGAACTAGCACAGATACGCAGTATTTT	CASSVGAGTSTDTQYF
.	.	TRBJ2-7	TRBV21-1	TGTGCCAGCAGCTCCCGGACTAGCGGGAGGGCCTACGAGCAGTACTTC	CASSSRTSGRAYEQYF
.	few	TRBJ2-3	TRBV2	TGTGCCAGCAGTGACCTCGACAATGATACGCAGTATTTT	CASSDLDNDTQYF
.	few	TRBJ2-2	TRBV30	TGTGCCTGGACGAGGCTACTGAACACCGGGGAGCTGTTTTTT	CAWTRLLNTGELFF
TRBD2	.	TRBJ2-5	TRBV6-6	TGTGCCAGCAGTTACGTACTAGCGGGACAAGAGACCCAGTACTTC	CASSYVLAGQETQYF
.	.	TRBJ2-7	TRBV6-1	TGTGCCAGCAGGCGGGGAAAAGGGTCCGAGCAGTACTTC	CASRRGKGSEQYF
.	few	TRBJ1-1	TRBV29-1	TGCAGCGCAACCCCCCGGGGGCCGGAGACTGAAGCTTTCTTT	CSATPRGPETEAFF
TRBD2	.	TRBJ2-3	TRBV28	TGTGCCAGCAGTCCCCCGCGGAGGGTTGGGGCTAGCGGGAATTGGGATACGCAGTATTTT	CASSPPRRVGASGNWDTQYF
.	.	TRBJ1-2	TRBV27	TGTGCCAGCAGTTGGATGCCGTCGGACAGTGCTAACTATGGCTACACCTTC	CASSWMPSDSANYGYTF
.	.	TRBJ2-5	TRBV5-1	TGCGCCAGCAGCTTGGGACAGGAGCAAGAGACCCAGTACTTC	CASSLGQEQETQYF
.	.	TRBJ2-5	TRBV30	TGTGCCTGGAGTGTACTGGCAGTTCAAGAGACCCAGTACTTC	CAWSVLAVQETQYF
.	.	TRBJ2-1	TRBV2	TGTGCCAGCATGAGGCTAGCGCGGTTCAATGAGCAGTTCTTC	CASMRLARFNEQFF
.	.	TRBJ2-5	TRBV5-1	TGCGCCAGCAGCACGGGACGGTACCAAGAGACCCAGTACTTC	CASSTGRYQETQYF
TRBD2	.	TRBJ2-3	TRBV6-6	TGTGCCAGCAGTTACTCGGTGGCTAGCGGGACAGATACGCAGTATTTT	CASSYSVASGTDTQYF
.	few	TRBJ2-7	TRBV6-1	TGTGCCAGCGCCCGACAGCGCTCCTACGAGCAGTACTTC	CASARQRSYEQYF
.	.	TRBJ2-5	TRBV9	TGTGCCAGCAGCGTCGGGCCACAAGAGACCCAGTACTTC	CASSVGPQETQYF
.	few	TRBJ2-3	TRBV30	TGTGCCTGGTCACCGGGACGGAGGAACACAGATACGCAGTATTTT	CAWSPGRRNTDTQYF
.	.	TRBJ1-2	TRBV23-1	TGCGCCAGCAGTCAGCCCACGAATGGGGGCTACACCTTC	CASSQPTNGGYTF
.	.	TRBJ1-2	TRBV30	TGTGCCGGCCAGGACCAGAATGGTGGCTACACCTTC	CAGQDQNGGYTF
TRBD2	.	TRBJ2-1	TRBV7-2	TGTGCCAGCAGCGACAGGGGACTAGCGGGTGGAAATGAGCAGTTCTTC	CASSDRGLAGGNEQFF
.	few	TRBJ2-7	TRBV29-1	TGCAGTGTCGGGGGGACACCTTCCTACGAGCAGTACTTC	CSVGGTPSYEQYF
TRBD2	.	TRBJ2-1	TRBV7-2	TGTGCCAGCAGCTTAGCTGGTACTAGCGGGAGCTTCTGGTTCTTC	CASSLAGTSGSFWFF